This TCR beta chain was documented in a study of blood T cell repertoires in COVID-19. Study at large: Some COVID-19 samples were acute and others convalescent; all came from the United States, Italy and Spain. PBMCs, B-cell-depleted T cells, or T cells were the source of the cDNA or gDNA that made up the material.

As originally analysed: Estimates of nucleated cell counts were drawn from the amplification of reference gene primers. Data came from immunoSEQ multiplex PCR; TCRdb stores just in-frame clones and leaves some out. V and J calls and clone size come straight from that table; D and trimming were deduced from the DNA. This sample has 65,000 to 90,000 clones; 75% to 95% occur once, and the top ten carry around 7%. The V end was cut by 5 bases, the J end by 1 base, with 12 bases between. This CDR3 has 15 residues. In germline, CDR1 is MNHEY, CDR2 SMNVEV (reference sequence). The TCR originated in a human donor in a cohort sampled during active COVID-19. The V call is TRBV27, the J call TRBJ2-1; weak D call: TRBD2 (6 bases). The sequenced sample was peripheral blood. Here the CDR3 reads CASSPYSGSYNEQFF. The DNA for the CDR3 is TGTGCCAGCAGTCCTTACAGCGGGTCCTACAATGAGCAGTTCTTC.